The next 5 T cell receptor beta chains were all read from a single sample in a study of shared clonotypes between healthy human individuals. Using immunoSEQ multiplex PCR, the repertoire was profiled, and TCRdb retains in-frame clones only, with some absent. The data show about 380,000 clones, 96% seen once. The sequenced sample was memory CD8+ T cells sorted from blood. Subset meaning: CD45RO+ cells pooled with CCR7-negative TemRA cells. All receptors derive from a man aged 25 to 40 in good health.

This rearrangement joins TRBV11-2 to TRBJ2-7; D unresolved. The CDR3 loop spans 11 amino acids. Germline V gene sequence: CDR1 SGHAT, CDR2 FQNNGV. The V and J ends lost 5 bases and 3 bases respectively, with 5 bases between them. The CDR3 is CASSPNYEQYF. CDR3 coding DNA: TGTGCCAGCAGCCCCAACTACGAGCAGTACTTC. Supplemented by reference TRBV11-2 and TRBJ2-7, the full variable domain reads EAGVAQSPRYKIIEKRQSVAFWCNPISGHATLYWYQQILGQGPKLLIQFQNNGVVDDSQLPKDRFSAERLKGVDSTLKIQPAKLEDSAVYLCASSPNYEQYFGPGTRLTVT.

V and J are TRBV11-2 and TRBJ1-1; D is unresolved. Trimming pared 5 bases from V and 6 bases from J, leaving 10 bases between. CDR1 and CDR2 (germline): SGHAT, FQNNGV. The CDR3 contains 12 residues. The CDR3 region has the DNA TGTGCCAGCAGCCTCGGTGCCGCTGAAGCTTTCTTT. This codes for CASSLGAAEAFF.

The DNA for the CDR3 is TGCAGCCTTACGCGGGGAGGGCTTGAGCAGTTCTTC. Encoded protein: CSLTRGGLEQFF. The rearrangement links TRBV29-1 to TRBJ2-1; 7 bases agree with TRBD2. Per germline, CDR1 SQVTM and CDR2 ANQGSEA. The CDR3 length is 12 residues. The V and J ends lost 8 bases and 9 bases, in that order; junction bases with no gene match: 10.

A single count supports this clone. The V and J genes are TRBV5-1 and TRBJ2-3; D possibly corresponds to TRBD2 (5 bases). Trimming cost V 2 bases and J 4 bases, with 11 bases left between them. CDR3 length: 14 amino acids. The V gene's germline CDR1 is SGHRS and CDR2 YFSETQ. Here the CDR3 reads CASSFRGFPDTQYF. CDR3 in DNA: TGCGCCAGCAGCTTTCGAGGGTTCCCAGATACGCAGTATTTT.

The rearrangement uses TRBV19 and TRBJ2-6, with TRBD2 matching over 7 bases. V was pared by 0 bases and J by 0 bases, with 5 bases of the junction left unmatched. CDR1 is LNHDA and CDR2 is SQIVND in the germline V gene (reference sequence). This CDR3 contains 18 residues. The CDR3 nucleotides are TGTGCCAGTAGTATAGACCCGGGGGGATCCTCTGGGGCCAACGTCCTGACTTTC. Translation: CASSIDPGGSSGANVLTF.